This is a list of T cell receptor beta chains from one sample in a study of beta chain features in type 1 diabetes. The table came from immunoSEQ multiplex PCR; TCRdb's copy has only in-frame clones and leaves some out. This table holds around 690,000 clones, around 11% found once. Sequencing input: naive CD4+ T cells from blood. The source is a man aged 30 to 45 with type 1 diabetes. Each CDR3 is given with its conserved first and last residue. Each record gives: V gene, CDR3 protein.

v_gene: TRBV30
CDR3aa: CAWSFGTQAYGYTF

v_gene: TRBV27
CDR3aa: CASSPNGASEQYF

v_gene: TRBV6-5
CDR3aa: CASSYSSGGPETQYF

v_gene: TRBV11-3
CDR3aa: CASSSGRDYGYTF

v_gene: TRBV18
CDR3aa: CASSLLPGGEGGYTF

v_gene: TRBV5-4
CDR3aa: CASTPRGGKTDTQYF

v_gene: TRBV5-1
CDR3aa: CASSLGAQETQYF

v_gene: TRBV19
CDR3aa: CASSIRGQGELFF

v_gene: TRBV7-2
CDR3aa: CASSRSSYNEQFF

v_gene: TRBV2
CDR3aa: CAGQVPSGNTIYF

v_gene: TRBV7-9
CDR3aa: CASSLGGDNQPQHF

v_gene: TRBV14
CDR3aa: CASSRLAQPQHF

v_gene: TRBV7-9
CDR3aa: CASSFWRDSTDTQYF

v_gene: TRBV5-1
CDR3aa: CASSLGGASYEQYF

v_gene: TRBV6-5
CDR3aa: CASSKPGQYNEQFF

v_gene: TRBV10-3
CDR3aa: CAISGTSGANVLTF

v_gene: TRBV29-1
CDR3aa: CSAEGQGSTNGYTF

v_gene: TRBV7-9
CDR3aa: CASSLKPGELFF

v_gene: TRBV7-2
CDR3aa: CASSPSSYEQYF

v_gene: TRBV15
CDR3aa: CATSRDRRKGGYTF

v_gene: TRBV27
CDR3aa: CASSLDTGANVLTF

v_gene: TRBV7-2
CDR3aa: CASSPTGTGGNTIYF

v_gene: TRBV5-1
CDR3aa: CASSSGTHGNTIYF

v_gene: TRBV29-1
CDR3aa: CSAGRAGGTEQYF

v_gene: TRBV5-4
CDR3aa: CASSPQSGSLLGYTF

v_gene: TRBV6-5
CDR3aa: CASKRSSDTQYF

v_gene: TRBV7-2
CDR3aa: CASSLGGTQETQYF

v_gene: TRBV4-1
CDR3aa: CASSQRQTENTEAFF

v_gene: TRBV9
CDR3aa: CASSVDTHTEAFF

v_gene: TRBV28
CDR3aa: CASSLGQSNYGYTF

v_gene: TRBV25-1
CDR3aa: CASSDRLVGEQYF

v_gene: TRBV30
CDR3aa: CAWSAPPGSYEQYF

v_gene: TRBV7-2
CDR3aa: CASSLDREETQYF

v_gene: TRBV18
CDR3aa: CASSPSGQVLYNEQFF

v_gene: TRBV7-3
CDR3aa: CASSSGLVGNEQFF

v_gene: TRBV7-2
CDR3aa: CASSPTGGGGFIQYF

v_gene: TRBV4-3
CDR3aa: CASSQEVRTSASTGELFF

v_gene: TRBV5-1
CDR3aa: CASSDGQGDQPQHF

v_gene: TRBV9
CDR3aa: CASSSNKGVSSYNSPLHF

v_gene: TRBV11-2
CDR3aa: CASTLAGEAYGYTF

v_gene: TRBV29-1
CDR3aa: CSVHRGNQPQHF

v_gene: TRBV14
CDR3aa: CASSLWTGVGSEQFF

v_gene: TRBV7-2
CDR3aa: CASSLAPGQGSQPQHF

v_gene: TRBV4-3
CDR3aa: CASSQDGGNIQYF

v_gene: TRBV5-1
CDR3aa: CASSIGRSYEQYF

v_gene: TRBV4-3
CDR3aa: CASSQDSNRRRSYNSPLHF

v_gene: TRBV4-3
CDR3aa: CASSQGSRVSTDTQYF